This T cell receptor beta chain was sequenced during a study of blood T cell repertoires in COVID-19. In the study overall: The samples span acute and convalescent COVID-19 from the United States, Italy and Spain. T cells, B-cell-depleted T cells, or PBMCs supplied cDNA or gDNA.

Study processing details: Using reference gene primer amplification, nucleated cell counts were estimated. Sequencing was performed with immunoSEQ multiplex PCR; in TCRdb, only in-frame clones are kept and a portion is missing. That table gives V, J and clone size, and the DNA gave D and trimming. The profile covers 200,000 to 250,000 clones, with approximately 86% appearing a single time and 5.5% to 9% taken by the ten largest. The CDR3 is 16 amino acids. Germline-derived CDR1 and CDR2 are MNHEY and SVGEGT. Trimming removed 2 bases at V and 5 bases at J, with 18 bases between. This rearrangement joins TRBV6-2 or TRBV6-3 to TRBJ2-5; D possibly corresponds to TRBD2 (7 bases). The sequencing sample was made of peripheral blood. This receptor was obtained from a woman in her seventies with active or convalescent COVID-19. Here the CDR3 reads CASSYDWGGASETQYF. The CDR3 DNA sequence: TGTGCCAGCAGTTACGATTGGGGGGGGGCATCTGAGACCCAGTACTTC.